One T cell receptor beta chain is described in this entry. This sample stems from a study of blood T cell repertoires in COVID-19. Study at large: Acute and convalescent COVID-19 specimens originated in the United States, Italy and Spain. From T cells, B-cell-depleted T cells, or PBMCs came the material, which was cDNA or gDNA.

Under the authors' procedure: Estimates of nucleated cell counts were drawn from the amplification of reference gene primers. Sequencing used immunoSEQ multiplex PCR; TCRdb keeps in-frame clones, though not all of them. V, J and clone size reflect that table, while D and trimming were determined from the DNA. Of approximately 260,000 clones listed, 80% to 90% are singletons. The ends were cut back, 0 bases at V and 5 bases at J, with 9 bases in the middle. This CDR3 has 14 amino acids. CDR1 and CDR2 (germline): SGHRS, YFSETQ. This sequence was found in a woman in her seventies with acute or convalescent COVID-19. The genes are TRBV5-1 and TRBJ2-1; no definite D call. Source material: peripheral blood. The CDR3 protein is CASSLEAANNEQFF. DNA of the CDR3: TGCGCCAGCAGCTTGGAGGCGGCTAACAATGAGCAGTTCTTC.